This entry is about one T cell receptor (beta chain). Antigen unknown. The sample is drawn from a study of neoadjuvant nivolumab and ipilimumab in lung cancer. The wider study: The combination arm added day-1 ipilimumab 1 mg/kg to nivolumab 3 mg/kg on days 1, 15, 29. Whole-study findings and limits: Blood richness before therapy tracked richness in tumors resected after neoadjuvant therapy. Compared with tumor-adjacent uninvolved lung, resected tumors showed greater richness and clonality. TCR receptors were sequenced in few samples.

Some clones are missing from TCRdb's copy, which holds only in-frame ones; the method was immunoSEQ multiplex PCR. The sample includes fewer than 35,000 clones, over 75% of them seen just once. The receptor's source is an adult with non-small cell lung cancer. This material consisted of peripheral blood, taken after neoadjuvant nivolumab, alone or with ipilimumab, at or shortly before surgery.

For the CDR3, the DNA is TGCAGCGTTGAGGGACAGTTCGCCACTGAAGCTTTCTTT. Residues: CSVEGQFATEAFF. The rearrangement joins TRBV29-1 to TRBJ1-1; 7 bases match TRBD1. Germline CDR1 is SQVTM and CDR2 is ANQGSEA. The CDR3 loop spans 13 amino acids. With 3 bases clipped from V and 4 bases from J, the junction kept 5 bases outside the gene matches.